Listed here are 16 T cell receptor beta chains from one sample, sequenced in a study of T cell repertoires in cytomegalovirus infection (dated by TCRdb to the late 2010s). No antigens are known for them. According to the study, the label for this sample's treatment or condition signals: in vitro stimulation with specific CMV peptide epitopes to enrich CMV-specific T cells. Sequencing was carried out with an Illumina HiSeq 1500. The public reads were quality trimmed at Q25 with fastp and then assembled into clones with MiXCR by TCRdb, keeping productive beta chains. Each CDR3 protein gets just one entry, which takes the most common genes and DNA from the rows behind it. Recorded for this sample are about 920,000 distinct CDR3 sequences; 30% to 40% of them occurred a single time. About an eighth of the sample comes from the top ten. The input for sequencing was cultured CD8+ T cells from PBMCs, taken from culture after CMV antigen stimulation. These TCRs come from a human donor in good health (CMV status not recorded). Some clones in this sample may be carry-over from other donors' samples.

V gene TRBV7-9 combines with J gene TRBJ2-7; 11 bases fit TRBD1. Germline CDR1 and CDR2: SEHNR and FQNEAQ (reference sequence). The CDR3 consists of 17 residues. After removal of 5 bases from V and 4 bases from J, the junction contained 13 bases not matched to a gene. The CDR3 sequence: CASSLPGTGGLKYEQYF. The CDR3, as DNA: TGTGCCAGCAGCCTACCCGGGACAGGGGGTCTCAAGTACGAGCAGTACTTC.

This clonotype was observed a few times. This chain joins TRBV7-9 and TRBJ2-7; 7 bases are shared with TRBD2. Germline trimming cut 9 bases from V and 0 bases from J; bases unmatched to any gene: 2. CDR1 SEHNR and CDR2 FQNEAQ come from the germline V gene (reference sequence). The length of the CDR3 is 12 residues. DNA for the CDR3: TGTGCCAGTGGGGGGGACTCCTACGAGCAGTACTTC. Translating it yields CASGGDSYEQYF.

This clonotype was found a few times. V gene TRBV27 combines with J gene TRBJ2-5; possible D gene TRBD1, 6 bases. With 5 bases removed from V and 5 bases from J, the gap between germline ends came to 18 bases. The CDR3 covers 15 residues. The germline V gene has CDR1 MNHEY and CDR2 SMNVEV (reference sequence). The CDR3 region has the DNA TGTGCCAGCAGTCTCGGCGGACAGTCTGGGGAGACCCAGTACTTC. It translates to CASSLGGQSGETQYF.

This clonotype was seen repeatedly, ten times or more. This rearrangement joins TRBV7-6 to TRBJ2-4, with D hard to call. Germline CDR1 reads SGHVS; CDR2 reads FNYEAQ. V gave up 2 bases and J gave up 2 bases, with 13 bases separating them. The length of the CDR3 is 16 residues. CDR3 sequence reads: CASSLLADSSKNIQYF. In DNA, the CDR3 is TGTGCCAGCAGCTTATTGGCAGACTCGTCCAAAAACATTCAGTACTTC.

The chain employs TRBV4-3 and TRBJ2-7, with TRBD1 matching 7 bases. CDR3 size: 13 residues. Germline V lookup: CDR1 LGHNA, CDR2 YSLEER. J lost 6 bases, V lost 3 bases, and 5 bases had no gene match. CDR3 in amino acids: CASSQKTGTEQYV. In nucleotides, the CDR3 is TGCGCCAGCAGCCAGAAGACAGGGACCGAGCAGTACGTC.

The V gene is TRBV3-1, the J gene TRBJ1-1; TRBD1 might be the D (5 bases). The CDR3 runs to 17 residues. Germline assignment: CDR1 LGHDT and CDR2 YNNKEL (reference sequence). The V gene lost 5 bases and the J gene lost 8 bases, with 27 bases spanning the gap. CDR3 loop: CASSFSDSLEDFPEAFF. In DNA form, the CDR3 reads TGTGCCAGCAGCTTCAGCGACAGTCTCGAAGATTTTCCGGAAGCTTTCTTT.

On this clonotype: Sequence at one end of the junction differs from germline and may be a read error. The chain has TRBV20-1 and TRBJ2-6; maybe TRBD2 (5 bases). Germline V gene data show CDR1 as DFQATT and CDR2 as SNEGSKA (reference sequence). This CDR3 region has 14 residues. DNA for the CDR3: TGTAGTGCTAGAGCCCCTGGAAGGGAGAGAGGGTTAACTTTC. It specifies CSARAPGRERGLTF.

V usage is TRBV20-1 and J usage is TRBJ2-2, with D possibly matching TRBD1 (6 bases). Trimming took 6 bases from V and 3 from J, leaving 17 bases between them. The CDR3 covers 15 residues. Germline V lookup: CDR1 DFQATT, CDR2 SNEGSKA (reference sequence). The CDR3 region has the DNA TGCAGTGCAGCTGACAGGCACAAGGACACCGGGGAGCTGTTTTTT. This codes for CSAADRHKDTGELFF.

A few counts support this clonotype. The gene calls are TRBV15 and TRBJ2-1; D may be TRBD1 (5 bases). V lost 0 bases to trimming and J lost 4 bases, with 13 bases between them. CDR1 is LNHNV, CDR2 YYDKDF, per germline (reference sequence). There are 16 residues in the CDR3. The DNA for the CDR3 is TGTGCCACCAGCAGAGATAAAGGACAAGTTTACAATGAGCAGTTCTTC. Its translation is CATSRDKGQVYNEQFF.

A note on this clonotype: A read error may be the cause here, since a much bigger clone is one base away. This chain joins TRBV2 and TRBJ1-1; D remains ambiguous. Germline V gene sequence: CDR1 SNHLY, CDR2 FYNNEI. V was clipped by 4 bases and J by 5 bases, with 2 bases between them. The CDR3 is 10 amino acids. CDR3 coding DNA: TGTGCCAGCAGTGTGACTGAAGCTTTCTTT. Protein: CASSVTEAFF. Full variable domain (rest looked up from reference TRBV2 and TRBJ1-1): EPEVTQTPSHQVTQMGQEVILRCVPISNHLYFYWYRQILGQKVEFLVSFYNNEISEKSEIFDDQFSVERPDGSNFTLKIRSTKLEDSAMYFCASSVTEAFFGQGTRLTVV.

This chain connects TRBV28 to TRBJ1-5; possibly TRBD1 for D (5 bases). V gave up 7 bases and J gave up 0 bases, with 13 bases separating them. Germline V gene lookup returns CDR1 MDHEN and CDR2 SYDVKM. The CDR3 is 15 amino acids. CDR3 protein: CASNPDIFSNQPQHF. CDR3 in DNA: TGTGCCAGCAACCCGGACATCTTTAGCAATCAGCCCCAGCATTTT.

The chain employs TRBV27 and TRBJ1-2, with TRBD1 matching over 7 bases. The CDR3 covers 12 residues. The V and J ends lost 3 bases and 8 bases, in that order; junction bases with no gene match: 3. Germline V gene lookup returns CDR1 MNHEY and CDR2 SMNVEV (reference sequence). CDR3 residues: CASSLTGTGYTF. The CDR3 nucleotides read TGTGCCAGCAGTTTGACAGGGACCGGCTACACCTTC.

The chain is built from TRBV6-5 and TRBJ2-2; D gene uncertain. V lost 8 bases, J lost 6 bases, and 19 bases lay in between. CDR3 length equals 15 residues. Germline V CDR1 and CDR2: MNHEY, SVGAGI. CDR3: CASRLSDVGPGELFF. The CDR3 nucleotides are TGTGCCAGCCGACTGTCAGACGTAGGGCCCGGGGAGCTGTTTTTT.

The V and J genes are TRBV7-9 and TRBJ2-7; 12 bases are a match to TRBD1. Germline values: CDR1 SEHNR, CDR2 FQNEAQ (reference sequence). Trimming took 8 bases from V and 5 from J; bases not matched to a gene: 7. The CDR3 is 14 residues long. CDR3 in amino acids: CASLSGTGGNEQYF. CDR3 coding DNA: TGTGCCAGCTTATCCGGGACAGGGGGCAACGAGCAGTACTTC. Full variable domain (remainder filled in from reference TRBV7-9 and TRBJ2-7): DTGVSQNPRHKITKRGQNVTFRCDPISEHNRLYWYRQTLGQGPEFLTYFQNEAQLEKSRLLSDRFSAERPKGSFSTLEIQRTEQGDSAMYLCASLSGTGGNEQYFGPGTRLTVT.

The rearrangement joins TRBV27 to TRBJ2-3, with D possibly being TRBD2 (5 bases). From germline, CDR1 is MNHEY and CDR2 SMNVEV (reference sequence). There are 14 residues in the CDR3. Trimming stripped 6 bases from V and 1 base from J, with 11 bases between. The chain's CDR3 is CASSYVRGTDTQYF. The DNA for the CDR3 is TGTGCCAGCAGCTACGTGCGGGGCACAGATACGCAGTATTTT.

CDR3 DNA: TGTGCCAGCAGGCTTAACTCGGGACAGGGTAACGGCTACACCTTC. This translates into CASRLNSGQGNGYTF. V is TRBV11-3 and J is TRBJ1-2, with TRBD1 matching 9 bases. J lost 8 bases, V lost 6 bases, and 13 bases had no gene match. CDR3 length: 15 amino acids. Germline V gene lookup returns CDR1 SGHNT and CDR2 YENEEA.